What follows describes a single T cell receptor (beta chain). The data were obtained in a study of blood T cell repertoires in COVID-19. Study background: Sites in the United States, Italy and Spain provided acute and convalescent COVID-19 samples. Nucleic acid was either cDNA or gDNA, and it came from T cells, B-cell-depleted T cells, or PBMCs.

Original methodology: Using reference gene primer amplification, nucleated cell counts were estimated. Measured with immunoSEQ multiplex PCR; TCRdb has only the in-frame clones, and not every one. V and J calls and clone size follow that table, whereas D and trimming were derived from the DNA. The data show some 200,000 clones, with 65% to 90% seen just once and around 13% held by the top ten. CDR1 SGHVS and CDR2 FQNEAQ come from the germline V gene. The CDR3 runs 16 residues. Trimming removed 1 base from V and 5 bases from J, with 15 bases in between. J is TRBJ1-5 and V is TRBV7-8; maybe TRBD1 (6 bases). This TCR was recovered from a human donor in a cohort sampled during active COVID-19. The specimen sequenced was peripheral blood. The CDR3 DNA reads as TGTGCCAGCAGCTTAGAGGGCAGGCGGGGGCATCAGCCCCAGCATTTT. Encoded protein: CASSLEGRRGHQPQHF.